The 19 T cell receptor beta chains given below trace back to one sample, sequenced in a study of T-cell memory formation after mild COVID-19. MiXCR was run by TCRdb on the 5' RACE reads, yielding one entry per CDR3 protein. The table has approximately 500,000 distinct CDR3 sequences, more than 20% seen once. The sequenced sample was PBMCs or a T cell subset sorted from them (not recorded which). The origin of the receptors is an adult woman who had mild COVID-19 (a few samples of this study predate the infection). Cell type and time point are not known.

This clonotype turned up a few times. This chain links TRBV5-1 with TRBJ1-1; D is possibly TRBD1 (6 bases). The CDR3 contains 11 residues. Trimming cost V 6 bases and J 5 bases, with 8 bases left between them. Germline CDR1 reads SGHRS; CDR2 reads YFSETQ. The CDR3 coding sequence is TGCGCCAGCAAGGGGGAAACTGAAGCTTTCTTT. Translation: CASKGETEAFF. The full variable domain, rest sourced from reference TRBV5-1 and TRBJ1-1, is KAGVTQTPRYLIKTRGQQVTLSCSPISGHRSVSWYQQTPGQGLQFLFEYFSETQRNKGNFPGRFSGRQFSNSRSEMNVSTLELGDSALYLCASKGETEAFFGQGTRLTVV.

The CDR3 is CASSGLQGTSVSYNEQFF. The CDR3 DNA reads TGTGCCAGCAGTGGTCTCCAGGGGACTAGTGTATCCTACAATGAGCAGTTCTTC. The chain carries TRBV2 and TRBJ2-1; 8 nucleotides match TRBD2. Germline V CDR1 and CDR2: SNHLY, FYNNEI. V lost 4 bases to trimming and J lost 1 base; unmatched junction nucleotides: 12. CDR3 length equals 18 residues.

The rearrangement joins TRBV6-1 to TRBJ2-6; D is unclear. CDR1 MNHNS and CDR2 SASEGT come from the germline V gene. This CDR3 region has 15 residues. V was trimmed by 7 bases and J by 2 bases, leaving 12 bases between them. Written as DNA, the CDR3 is TGTGCCAGCAATCCGAAAAAGGCTGGGGCCAACGTCCTGACTTTC. Translated: CASNPKKAGANVLTF.

This chain links TRBV3-1 with TRBJ2-1, with 7 bases fitting TRBD2. Germline CDR1 is LGHDT and CDR2 is YNNKEL (reference sequence). With 0 bases clipped from V and 4 bases from J, the junction kept 6 bases outside the gene matches. The CDR3 is made up of 16 amino acids. The CDR3 is CASSQDILAEYNEQFF. The CDR3 coding sequence is TGTGCCAGCAGCCAAGATATCCTAGCGGAGTACAATGAGCAGTTCTTC.

V gene TRBV4-2 combines with J gene TRBJ2-3; tentative D call: TRBD2 (7 bases). V was shortened by 1 base and J by 2 bases, with 16 bases between the two germline ends. The CDR3 consists of 17 residues. Germline-derived CDR1 and CDR2 are LGHNA and YNFKEQ. CDR3 in amino acids: CASSQGAGRGYTDTQYF. The CDR3, as DNA: TGTGCCAGCAGCCAAGGAGCGGGGAGGGGGTACACAGATACGCAGTATTTT.

This clonotype has more than one count but fewer than ten. The DNA of the CDR3 is TGTGCCAGCAGACGGCTTACGGTGGAGACCCAGTACTTC. It is translated as CASRRLTVETQYF. V and J are TRBV3-1 and TRBJ2-5; D unclear. Germline assignment: CDR1 LGHDT and CDR2 YNNKEL (reference sequence). Trimming took off 6 bases at V and 5 bases at J, with 13 bases between the two ends. This CDR3 region has 13 residues.

This clonotype turned up a few times. The chain combines TRBV19 with TRBJ1-5, with 9 positions matching TRBD1. The CDR3 runs to 15 residues. The ends lost 5 bases at V and 7 bases at J; junction bases unmatched: 9. Germline V CDR1 and CDR2: LNHDA, SQIVND (reference sequence). The DNA of the CDR3 is TGTGCCAGTAGTGACTACCGGGACAGGGAACAGCCCCAGCATTTT. It encodes CASSDYRDREQPQHF.

This clonotype was detected a few times. This rearrangement joins TRBV7-9 to TRBJ2-3; D not certain. V shed 3 bases and J shed 4 bases, with 11 bases lying between them. Germline V gene sequence: CDR1 SEHNR, CDR2 FQNEAQ (reference sequence). The CDR3 has 14 residues. The CDR3 reads CASSFGPTSDTQYF. The CDR3 DNA sequence: TGTGCCAGCAGCTTCGGACCGACTTCAGATACGCAGTATTTT.

This chain links TRBV20-1 with TRBJ2-7, with D perhaps TRBD1 or TRBD2 (5 bases each). The CDR3 contains 13 residues. Per germline, CDR1 DFQATT and CDR2 SNEGSKA (reference sequence). The V and J ends lost 5 bases and 2 bases respectively, with 13 bases between them. The CDR3 DNA reads as TGCAGTGCTTGGGCGGGCAGGGCCTACGAGCAGTACTTC. Translating it yields CSAWAGRAYEQYF.

This clonotype was recorded a few times. The CDR3 sequence: CSVLQGPAAYEQYF. The CDR3 bases are TGCAGCGTCTTACAAGGGCCGGCAGCCTACGAGCAGTACTTC. V and J are TRBV29-1 and TRBJ2-7; D remains unclear. V was shortened by 6 bases and J by 2 bases, with 17 bases between the two germline ends. This CDR3 region has 14 residues. Germline V gives CDR1 SQVTM, CDR2 ANQGSEA.

CDR3 amino acids: CASSFASGGQPQHF. In nucleotides, the CDR3 is TGTGCCAGCAGCTTTGCATCAGGGGGTCAGCCCCAGCATTTT. The chain uses TRBV5-6 and TRBJ1-5; 7 bases are a match to TRBD1. With V trimmed by 2 bases and J by 6 bases, 5 bases remained unmatched. Germline-derived CDR1 and CDR2 are SGHDT and YYEEEE. This CDR3 has 14 amino acids.

This clonotype was detected a few times. The genes are TRBV13 and TRBJ1-5; a possible D gene is TRBD1 (5 bases). V was cut by 5 bases and J by 2 bases, with 10 bases left in between. From germline, CDR1 is PRHDT and CDR2 FYEKMQ (reference sequence). The CDR3 has 14 residues. As DNA, the CDR3 is TGTGCCAGCAGCACCAGGGTGGGCAATCAGCCCCAGCATTTT. This translates into CASSTRVGNQPQHF.

The chain combines TRBV28 with TRBJ1-1; D gene ambiguous. The V gene's germline CDR1 is MDHEN and CDR2 SYDVKM. V was pared by 6 bases and J by 3 bases, with 11 bases between. The CDR3 is made up of 13 amino acids. The CDR3 DNA reads TGTGCCAGCAGACCGGGTGGGCACACTGAAGCTTTCTTT. Its translation: CASRPGGHTEAFF.

This chain's CDR3 is CASGLAGMYEQYF. For the CDR3, the DNA is TGTGCCAGCGGACTAGCGGGAATGTACGAGCAGTACTTC. The chain combines TRBV2 with TRBJ2-7; 12 bases fit TRBD2. CDR1 is SNHLY and CDR2 is FYNNEI in the germline V gene. The CDR3 runs 13 residues. V was pared by 8 bases and J by 4 bases, with 3 bases of the junction left unmatched.

The chain has TRBV24-1 and TRBJ2-3, with TRBD2 identical over 10 bases. The germline CDR1 and CDR2 sequences are KGHDR and SFDVKD. The CDR3 is 16 residues long. The junction had 3 bases not matched to a gene; V was cut back by 3 bases and J by 1 base. In nucleotides, the CDR3 is TGTGCCACCAGTGATGCCGGGACTAGCGGCACAGATACGCAGTATTTT. This codes for CATSDAGTSGTDTQYF.

The table lists this clonotype with a few counts. The chain couples TRBV2 to TRBJ2-7; TRBD1 might be the D (6 bases). Germline V gene sequence: CDR1 SNHLY, CDR2 FYNNEI. Trimming pared 8 bases from V and 6 bases from J, leaving 17 bases between. The CDR3 has 13 amino acids. This CDR3 reads CASYRAPHGEQYF. The CDR3 bases are TGTGCCAGCTACAGGGCTCCCCATGGCGAGCAGTACTTC.

J is TRBJ2-1 and V is TRBV24-1; 7 bases agree with TRBD2. Germline V gene sequence: CDR1 KGHDR, CDR2 SFDVKD. V was pared by 3 bases and J by 8 bases, with 6 bases of the junction left unmatched. CDR3 size: 14 residues. In nucleotides, the CDR3 is TGTGCCACCAGTGATGTGGCGGGAGCCCATGAGCAGTTCTTC. This translates into CATSDVAGAHEQFF.

This clonotype was seen a handful of times. The chain carries TRBV18 and TRBJ2-7, with 7 bases matching TRBD2. The germline CDR1 and CDR2 sequences are KGHSH and LQKENI. There are 13 residues in the CDR3. The V segment lost 3 bases and the J segment 6 bases; nucleotides outside the gene matches: 5. In nucleotides, the CDR3 is TGTGCCAGCTCACCGGGGGGGGACCTCGAGCAGTACTTC. This gives the protein CASSPGGDLEQYF.

The chain uses TRBV15 and TRBJ2-5; D perhaps matches TRBD1 (5 bases). Germline values: CDR1 LNHNV, CDR2 YYDKDF (reference sequence). With 1 base removed from V and 2 bases from J, the gap between germline ends came to 11 bases. The CDR3 has 15 residues. The CDR3 region is CATSRARQGQETQYF. CDR3 in DNA: TGTGCCACCAGCAGAGCGCGGCAGGGACAAGAGACCCAGTACTTC.